This TCR beta chain was found in a study of shared clonotypes between healthy human individuals. Whole-study results and caveats: Shared clonotypes: about 4.6% naive CD4, roughly 3.5% naive CD8, about 2.5% memory CD4, around 0.4% memory CD8.

With regard to this clone: The target antigen is unknown.

Naive CD8 cells, CD45RO-negative and positively selected for CCR7, excluded terminally differentiated effector memory CD45RA+ cells. This CDR3 has 15 residues. Germline values: CDR1 SQVTM, CDR2 ANQGSEA. V lost 1 base to trimming and J lost 1 base, with 13 bases between them. The data were produced by immunoSEQ multiplex PCR, yet TCRdb's version contains in-frame clones alone and is incomplete. Here the sample spans around 580,000 clones, roughly 98% being singletons. Material for sequencing was naive CD8+ T cells sorted from blood. This receptor was identified in a man aged 25 to 45 in good health. The chain carries TRBV29-1 and TRBJ1-1; D might be TRBD1 (6 bases). The DNA of the CDR3 is TGCAGCGTTGAAGGCGTAGGACAGCGGAACACTGAAGCTTTCTTT. Translation gives CSVEGVGQRNTEAFF.